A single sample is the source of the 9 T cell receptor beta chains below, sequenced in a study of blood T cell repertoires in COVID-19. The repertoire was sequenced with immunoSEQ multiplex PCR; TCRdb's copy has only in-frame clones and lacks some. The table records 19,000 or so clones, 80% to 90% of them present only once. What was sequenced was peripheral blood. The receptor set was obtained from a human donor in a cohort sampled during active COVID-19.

The CDR3 sequence is CASSLRASAYEQYF. DNA of the CDR3: TGTGCCAGCAGCTTAAGAGCGTCAGCCTACGAGCAGTACTTC. This rearrangement joins TRBV11-2 to TRBJ2-7; D remains unclear. In germline, CDR1 is SGHAT, CDR2 FQNNGV. Trimming stripped 2 bases from V and 2 bases from J, with 10 bases between. This CDR3 region has 14 residues.

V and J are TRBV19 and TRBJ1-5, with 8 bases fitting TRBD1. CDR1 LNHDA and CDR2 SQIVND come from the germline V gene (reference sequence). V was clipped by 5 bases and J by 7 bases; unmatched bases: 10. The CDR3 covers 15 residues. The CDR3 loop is CASSPGQGIGQPQHF. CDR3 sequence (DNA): TGTGCCAGTAGTCCCGGACAGGGTATCGGACAGCCCCAGCATTTT.

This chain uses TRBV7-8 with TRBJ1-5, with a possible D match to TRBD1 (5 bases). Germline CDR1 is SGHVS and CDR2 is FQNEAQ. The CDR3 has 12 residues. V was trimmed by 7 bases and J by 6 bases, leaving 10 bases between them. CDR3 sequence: CASTGVGQPQHF. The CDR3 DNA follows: TGTGCCAGCACGGGGGTGGGTCAGCCCCAGCATTTT.

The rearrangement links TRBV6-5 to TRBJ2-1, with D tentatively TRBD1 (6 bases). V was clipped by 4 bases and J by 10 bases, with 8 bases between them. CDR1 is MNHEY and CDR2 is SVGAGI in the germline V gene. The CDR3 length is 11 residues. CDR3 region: CASSSGTEQFF. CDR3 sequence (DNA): TGTGCCAGCAGTTCCGGGACAGAGCAGTTCTTC.

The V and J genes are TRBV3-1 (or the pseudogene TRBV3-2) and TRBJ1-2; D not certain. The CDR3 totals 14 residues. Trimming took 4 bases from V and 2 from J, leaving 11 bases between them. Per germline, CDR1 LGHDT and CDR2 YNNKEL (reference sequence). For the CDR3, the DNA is TGTGCCAGCAGCCCTCAGGAGGGAAACTATGGCTACACCTTC. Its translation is CASSPQEGNYGYTF.

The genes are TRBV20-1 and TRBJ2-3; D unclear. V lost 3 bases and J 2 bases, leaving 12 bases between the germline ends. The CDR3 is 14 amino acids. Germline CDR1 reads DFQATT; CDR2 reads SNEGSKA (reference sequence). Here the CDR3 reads CSASLTADTDTQYF. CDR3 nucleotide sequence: TGCAGTGCTAGTTTGACCGCGGACACAGATACGCAGTATTTT.

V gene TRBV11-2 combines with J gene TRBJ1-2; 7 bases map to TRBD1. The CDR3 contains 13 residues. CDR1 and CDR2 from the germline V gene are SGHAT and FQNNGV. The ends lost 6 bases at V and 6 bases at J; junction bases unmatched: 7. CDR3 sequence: CASRFTGVDGYTF. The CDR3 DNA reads TGTGCCAGCAGGTTCACAGGGGTGGATGGCTACACCTTC.

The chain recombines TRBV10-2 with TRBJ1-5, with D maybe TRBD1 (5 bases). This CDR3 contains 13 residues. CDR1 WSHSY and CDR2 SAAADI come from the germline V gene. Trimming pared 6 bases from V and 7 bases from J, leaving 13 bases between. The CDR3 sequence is CASSPGLGQPQHF. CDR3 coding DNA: TGCGCCAGCAGCCCAGGGCTCGGACAGCCCCAGCATTTT.

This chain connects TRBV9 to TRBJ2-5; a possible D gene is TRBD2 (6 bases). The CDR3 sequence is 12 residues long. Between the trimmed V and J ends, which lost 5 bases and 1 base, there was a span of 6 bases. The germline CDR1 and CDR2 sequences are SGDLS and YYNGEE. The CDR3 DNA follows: TGTGCCAGCAGGGGGGGCCAAGAGACCCAGTACTTC. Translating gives CASRGGQETQYF.